This T cell receptor (beta chain) came from a study of T cell clonotyping in hematopoietic cell transplantation. Indicated time point: recipient sample about 28 days before transplant, after cytoreduction. TCRdb's table, derived via immunoSEQ multiplex PCR, lists solely in-frame clones and lacks some. Of tens of thousands of clones listed, almost 97% are singletons. This clone was recorded once. The V and J ends lost 5 bases and 6 bases, in that order; junction bases with no gene match: 6. This CDR3 has 13 residues. Germline CDR1 is SGHVS and CDR2 is FQNEAQ. The V call is TRBV7-8, the J call TRBJ2-7; the match to TRBD1 covers 8 bases. The sequenced sample was peripheral blood mononuclear cells, obtained before stem cell transplant. This receptor was taken from a woman in her fifties or sixties with acute myeloid leukemia. Some clones in this sample may be carry-over from other donors' samples. CDR3 region: CASSLGQGGEQYF. In DNA, the CDR3 is TGTGCCAGCAGCCTTGGACAGGGAGGCGAGCAGTACTTC.